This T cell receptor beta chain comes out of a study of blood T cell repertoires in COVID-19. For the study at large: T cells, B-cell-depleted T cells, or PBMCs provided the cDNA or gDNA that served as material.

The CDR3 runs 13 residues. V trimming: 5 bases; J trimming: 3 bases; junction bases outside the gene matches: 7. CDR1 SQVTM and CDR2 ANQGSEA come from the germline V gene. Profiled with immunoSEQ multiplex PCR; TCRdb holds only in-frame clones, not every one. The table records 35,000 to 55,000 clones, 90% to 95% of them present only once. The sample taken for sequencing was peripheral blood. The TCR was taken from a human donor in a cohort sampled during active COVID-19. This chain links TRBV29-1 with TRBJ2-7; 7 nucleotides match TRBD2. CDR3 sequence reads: CSVKGLYDYEQYF. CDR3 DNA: TGCAGCGTTAAGGGACTATATGACTACGAGCAGTACTTC.